This TCR beta chain was sequenced during a study of blood T cell repertoires in COVID-19. Whole-study context: COVID-19 samples collected from the United States, Italy and Spain covered acute and convalescent phases. Sources were T cells, B-cell-depleted T cells, or PBMCs; the material itself was cDNA or gDNA.

In the source study's methods: Amplification of reference gene primers provided the estimated nucleated cell counts. Sequenced by immunoSEQ multiplex PCR; TCRdb stores in-frame clones only, minus some. The V and J calls and the clone size are those of that table, but D and trimming were determined from the DNA. Here the sample spans about 220,000 clones, roughly 90% being singletons. Sequenced: peripheral blood. This TCR was sampled from a middle-aged man with active or convalescent COVID-19.

This CDR3 is CASSGGQAITYEQYF. The DNA of the CDR3 is TGTGCCAGCAGTGGGGGACAGGCGATTACCTACGAGCAGTACTTC. This chain joins TRBV25-1 and TRBJ2-7, with 8 bases identical to TRBD1. The CDR3 loop spans 15 amino acids. Germline CDR1 is MGHDK and CDR2 is SYGVNS. The trim removed 4 bases at V and 2 bases at J, leaving 7 bases unmatched.